The rows below give T cell receptor beta chains drawn from one sample of a study of regulatory T cells in long-lasting Graves disease. TCRdb fed the multiplex PCR reads into MiXCR, producing one record per CDR3 protein. This sample has approximately 560,000 distinct CDR3 sequences, with more than 15% found just once. The same sample was also used in a study of T cells in Graves' hyperthyroidism and ophthalmopathy.

The sequencing here drew on peripheral blood mononuclear cells (PBMCs), taken at new diagnosis, from a patient treated with antithyroid drugs. These receptors were collected from a young man with Graves disease. Each CDR3 is given with its conserved first and last residue. Fields, in order: J gene, clone size, D gene, V gene, CDR3 protein, CDR3 DNA. The D gene is left open where the match is weak. Clone size appears in some rows only: once, few, many, or a class for an expanded clone.

j_call: TRBJ1-2
clone_size: few
d_call: -
v_call: TRBV29-1
cdr3_aa: CSVDRGPYGYTF
cdr3_nt: TGCAGCGTTGACAGGGGCCCCTATGGCTACACCTTC

j_call: TRBJ2-7
clone_size: many
d_call: TRBD2
v_call: TRBV25-1
cdr3_aa: CASSAGGRAYEQYF
cdr3_nt: TGTGCCAGCAGTGCTGGCGGGAGGGCTTACGAGCAGTACTTC

j_call: TRBJ2-1
clone_size: -
d_call: TRBD2
v_call: TRBV19
cdr3_aa: CASSIVTSGMVGNEQFF
cdr3_nt: TGTGCCAGTAGTATAGTCACTAGCGGGATGGTTGGGAATGAGCAGTTCTTC

j_call: TRBJ2-1
clone_size: few
d_call: -
v_call: TRBV20-1
cdr3_aa: CSPRPGSPYNEQFF
cdr3_nt: TGCAGTCCAAGACCAGGGTCCCCCTACAATGAGCAGTTCTTC

j_call: TRBJ2-3
clone_size: many
d_call: TRBD2
v_call: TRBV27
cdr3_aa: CASSLAGKSGGTDTQYF
cdr3_nt: TGTGCCAGCAGTCTAGCTGGTAAATCGGGGGGAACAGATACGCAGTATTTT

j_call: TRBJ1-1
clone_size: many
d_call: -
v_call: TRBV28
cdr3_aa: CASSLALGARNTEAFF
cdr3_nt: TGTGCCAGCAGTTTGGCTCTCGGGGCGAGGAACACTGAAGCTTTCTTT

j_call: TRBJ2-5
clone_size: -
d_call: -
v_call: TRBV12-3/TRBV12-4
cdr3_aa: CASSFWRETQYF
cdr3_nt: TGTGCCAGCAGTTTTTGGCGGGAGACCCAGTACTTC

j_call: TRBJ2-4
clone_size: few
d_call: -
v_call: TRBV25-1
cdr3_aa: CASTPTRAAKNIQYF
cdr3_nt: TGTGCCAGCACCCCTACGAGGGCAGCCAAAAACATTCAGTACTTC

j_call: TRBJ2-3
clone_size: few
d_call: TRBD2
v_call: TRBV14
cdr3_aa: CASSQAGGLDTQYF
cdr3_nt: TGTGCCAGCAGCCAAGCGGGAGGCCTGGATACGCAGTATTTT

j_call: TRBJ2-7
clone_size: many
d_call: TRBD1
v_call: TRBV9
cdr3_aa: CASSAKGGAEQYF
cdr3_nt: TGTGCCAGCAGCGCAAAAGGGGGCGCCGAGCAGTACTTC

j_call: TRBJ2-1
clone_size: many
d_call: TRBD2
v_call: TRBV20-1
cdr3_aa: CSASSSSGSDEQFF
cdr3_nt: TGCAGTGCTAGCAGTTCTAGCGGGAGTGATGAGCAGTTCTTC

j_call: TRBJ1-1
clone_size: many
d_call: -
v_call: TRBV10-3
cdr3_aa: CAIRPGRGDTEAFF
cdr3_nt: TGTGCCATCCGTCCAGGGAGAGGCGACACTGAAGCTTTCTTT

j_call: TRBJ1-1
clone_size: few
d_call: -
v_call: TRBV12-5
cdr3_aa: CASGLYEGWVTEAFF
cdr3_nt: TGTGCTAGTGGTTTGTATGAGGGATGGGTCACTGAAGCTTTCTTT

j_call: TRBJ1-1
clone_size: few
d_call: TRBD1
v_call: TRBV27
cdr3_aa: CASRVQGSGTEAFF
cdr3_nt: TGTGCCAGCAGGGTACAGGGGTCCGGGACTGAAGCTTTCTTT

j_call: TRBJ2-5
clone_size: many
d_call: -
v_call: TRBV10-3
cdr3_aa: CAISPGRGPVETQYF
cdr3_nt: TGTGCCATCAGCCCAGGGCGAGGGCCAGTCGAGACCCAGTACTTC

j_call: TRBJ2-7
clone_size: many
d_call: -
v_call: TRBV20-1
cdr3_aa: CSAREDFYEQYF
cdr3_nt: TGCAGTGCTAGAGAGGACTTTTACGAGCAGTACTTC

j_call: TRBJ1-1
clone_size: -
d_call: -
v_call: TRBV5-4
cdr3_aa: CASSLESGVANTEAFF
cdr3_nt: TGTGCCAGCAGCTTGGAGTCCGGGGTTGCTAACACTGAAGCTTTCTTT

j_call: TRBJ2-5
clone_size: few
d_call: -
v_call: TRBV7-9
cdr3_aa: CASSLDRAQETQYF
cdr3_nt: TGTGCCAGCAGCTTGGACAGAGCCCAAGAGACCCAGTACTTC

j_call: TRBJ1-2
clone_size: few
d_call: -
v_call: TRBV4-1
cdr3_aa: CASSLDRQLWLHLRF
cdr3_nt: -

j_call: TRBJ1-1
clone_size: few
d_call: TRBD1
v_call: TRBV7-9
cdr3_aa: CASSPPQGGGTEAFF
cdr3_nt: TGTGCCAGCAGCCCACCTCAGGGGGGCGGCACTGAAGCTTTCTTT

j_call: TRBJ2-5
clone_size: -
d_call: -
v_call: TRBV5-1
cdr3_aa: CASSLGQYQETQYF
cdr3_nt: TGCGCCAGCAGCTTGGGACAGTACCAAGAGACCCAGTACTTC

j_call: TRBJ2-6
clone_size: -
d_call: -
v_call: TRBV11-2
cdr3_aa: CASSSLTRLHSGANVLTF
cdr3_nt: TGTGCCAGCAGCTCGCTGACGCGACTCCACTCTGGGGCCAACGTCCTGACTTTC

j_call: TRBJ2-7
clone_size: few
d_call: -
v_call: TRBV7-9
cdr3_aa: CASSLRATGTQAYEQYF
cdr3_nt: TGTGCCAGCAGCTTAAGAGCTACCGGGACACAAGCCTACGAGCAGTACTTC

j_call: TRBJ2-7
clone_size: many
d_call: -
v_call: TRBV2
cdr3_aa: CASSDQGFSYEQYF
cdr3_nt: TGTGCCAGCAGTGACCAGGGCTTCTCCTACGAGCAGTACTTC

j_call: TRBJ1-2
clone_size: -
d_call: -
v_call: TRBV29-1
cdr3_aa: CSVEQGLANYGYTF
cdr3_nt: TGCAGCGTTGAACAGGGATTAGCTAACTATGGCTACACCTTC

j_call: TRBJ1-5
clone_size: few
d_call: -
v_call: TRBV7-9
cdr3_aa: CASSPQGPSQPQHF
cdr3_nt: TGTGCCAGCAGCCCTCAGGGCCCGAGTCAGCCCCAGCATTTT

j_call: TRBJ1-5
clone_size: few
d_call: TRBD1
v_call: TRBV5-4
cdr3_aa: CASMRAGGGSNQPQHF
cdr3_nt: TGTGCCAGCATGAGGGCAGGGGGCGGAAGCAATCAGCCCCAGCATTTT

j_call: TRBJ2-7
clone_size: many
d_call: -
v_call: TRBV10-1
cdr3_aa: CASSDAYEQYF
cdr3_nt: TGCGCCAGCAGTGATGCGTACGAGCAGTACTTC

j_call: TRBJ1-5
clone_size: few
d_call: -
v_call: TRBV6-1
cdr3_aa: CASSGTQGNVNQPQHF
cdr3_nt: TGTGCCAGCAGCGGTACTCAGGGGAACGTAAATCAGCCCCAGCATTTT

j_call: TRBJ1-1
clone_size: -
d_call: TRBD1
v_call: TRBV10-3
cdr3_aa: CAISGQTNTEAFF
cdr3_nt: TGTGCCATCTCGGGACAGACGAACACTGAAGCTTTCTTT

j_call: TRBJ2-1
clone_size: few
d_call: -
v_call: TRBV5-1
cdr3_aa: CASSLNGQGAYNEQFF
cdr3_nt: TGCGCCAGCAGCTTGAACGGGCAGGGCGCCTACAATGAGCAGTTCTTC

j_call: TRBJ2-1
clone_size: many
d_call: -
v_call: TRBV5-5
cdr3_aa: CASSSWNEQFF
cdr3_nt: TGTGCCAGCAGCTCGTGGAATGAGCAGTTCTTC

j_call: TRBJ2-7
clone_size: -
d_call: TRBD2
v_call: TRBV7-8
cdr3_aa: CASSTSGRVGYEQYF
cdr3_nt: TGTGCCAGCAGCACCAGCGGGAGGGTCGGGTACGAGCAGTACTTC

j_call: TRBJ2-7
clone_size: many
d_call: -
v_call: TRBV20-1
cdr3_aa: CSAADLTLSYEQYF
cdr3_nt: TGCAGTGCCGCTGACTTAACCCTCTCCTACGAGCAGTACTTC

j_call: TRBJ2-3
clone_size: few
d_call: TRBD2
v_call: TRBV20-1
cdr3_aa: CSARDTREWGTDTQYF
cdr3_nt: TGCAGTGCTAGAGATACGCGGGAGTGGGGCACAGATACGCAGTATTTT

j_call: TRBJ2-6
clone_size: few
d_call: -
v_call: TRBV2
cdr3_aa: CASNSNSGANVLTF
cdr3_nt: TGTGCCAGCAACTCCAACTCTGGGGCCAACGTCCTGACTTTC

j_call: TRBJ1-6
clone_size: many
d_call: -
v_call: TRBV12-3/TRBV12-4
cdr3_aa: CASSHYRTRGSPLHF
cdr3_nt: TGTGCCAGCAGCCACTACCGGACTAGAGGTTCACCCCTCCACTTT

j_call: TRBJ2-1
clone_size: -
d_call: -
v_call: TRBV7-9
cdr3_aa: CASSSSRTGTRPSRYDNEQFF
cdr3_nt: TGTGCCAGCAGCTCCTCTAGGACCGGGACTCGGCCCTCCCGCTACGACAATGAGCAGTTCTTC

j_call: TRBJ2-5
clone_size: many
d_call: -
v_call: TRBV28
cdr3_aa: CASSFRDAPETQYF
cdr3_nt: TGTGCCAGCAGTTTTAGGGACGCCCCGGAGACCCAGTACTTC

j_call: TRBJ2-1
clone_size: many
d_call: -
v_call: TRBV12-3/TRBV12-4
cdr3_aa: CASSYLIVASSYNEQFF
cdr3_nt: TGTGCCAGCAGTTATCTAATAGTAGCGAGCTCCTACAATGAGCAGTTCTTC

j_call: TRBJ2-3
clone_size: few
d_call: TRBD2
v_call: TRBV3-1
cdr3_aa: CASSQGGLAGEGSDTQYF
cdr3_nt: TGTGCCAGCAGCCAAGGGGGACTAGCGGGAGAAGGGTCAGATACGCAGTATTTT

j_call: TRBJ2-7
clone_size: few
d_call: TRBD1
v_call: TRBV15
cdr3_aa: CATSRDTTGPSYEQYF
cdr3_nt: TGTGCCACCAGCAGAGATACGACAGGGCCCTCCTACGAGCAGTACTTC

j_call: TRBJ1-4
clone_size: few
d_call: TRBD1
v_call: TRBV7-9
cdr3_aa: CASSLGDRLDEKLFF
cdr3_nt: TGTGCCAGCAGCTTAGGGGACAGGCTGGATGAAAAACTGTTTTTT

j_call: TRBJ2-1
clone_size: many
d_call: TRBD1
v_call: TRBV27
cdr3_aa: CASSITLGQALNEQFF
cdr3_nt: TGTGCCAGCAGTATAACCCTGGGACAGGCACTTAATGAGCAGTTCTTC

j_call: TRBJ1-2
clone_size: -
d_call: -
v_call: TRBV29-1
cdr3_aa: CSVSRLGYGYTF
cdr3_nt: TGCAGCGTATCGAGGTTGGGCTATGGCTACACCTTC

j_call: TRBJ2-7
clone_size: many
d_call: -
v_call: TRBV28
cdr3_aa: CASSLIGGYEQYF
cdr3_nt: TGTGCCAGCAGTTTAATCGGGGGTTACGAGCAGTACTTC

j_call: TRBJ2-2
clone_size: -
d_call: TRBD1
v_call: TRBV3-1
cdr3_aa: CASSPGAGGNTGELFF
cdr3_nt: TGTGCCAGCAGCCCCGGCGCAGGGGGGAACACCGGGGAGCTGTTTTTT

j_call: TRBJ1-2
clone_size: many
d_call: TRBD1
v_call: TRBV3-1
cdr3_aa: CASSQRGTGGWRGYTF
cdr3_nt: TGTGCCAGCAGCCAACGAGGGACAGGGGGCTGGCGTGGCTACACCTTC

j_call: TRBJ2-3
clone_size: -
d_call: TRBD2
v_call: TRBV4-2
cdr3_aa: CASSQDWAGGSDTQYF
cdr3_nt: TGTGCCAGCAGCCAAGATTGGGCGGGAGGGTCAGATACGCAGTATTTT

j_call: TRBJ2-1
clone_size: many
d_call: -
v_call: TRBV11-2
cdr3_aa: CASSTVSEQFF
cdr3_nt: TGTGCCAGCAGCACCGTAAGTGAGCAGTTCTTC

j_call: TRBJ2-7
clone_size: many
d_call: -
v_call: TRBV2
cdr3_aa: CASSAGILSYEQYF
cdr3_nt: TGTGCCAGCAGCGCAGGGATCCTGTCCTACGAGCAGTACTTC

j_call: TRBJ2-3
clone_size: -
d_call: TRBD2
v_call: TRBV18
cdr3_aa: CASSPLAGDPSADTQYF
cdr3_nt: TGTGCCAGCTCACCTCTAGCGGGAGACCCTTCTGCAGATACGCAGTATTTT

j_call: TRBJ2-1
clone_size: many
d_call: TRBD2
v_call: TRBV18
cdr3_aa: CASSRPTSGRSAEQFF
cdr3_nt: TGTGCCAGCTCTCGGCCTACTAGCGGGAGATCAGCTGAGCAGTTCTTC